This passage covers 14 T cell receptor beta chains from one sample sequenced in a study of T-cell memory formation after mild COVID-19. TCRdb reprocessed the 5' RACE reads with MiXCR, giving one entry per CDR3 protein. The table shows roughly 550,000 distinct CDR3 sequences, with about 20% occurring only once. The sample comprised PBMCs or a T cell subset sorted from them (not recorded which). These TCRs come from an adult woman who had mild COVID-19 (a few samples of this study predate the infection). Cell type and time point are not known.

The chain joins TRBV20-1 to TRBJ1-2, with a weak D call TRBD1 (5 bases). Germline CDR1 and CDR2: DFQATT and SNEGSKA (reference sequence). The CDR3 is made up of 11 amino acids. Trimming pared 1 base from V and 8 bases from J, leaving 8 bases between. The CDR3 DNA reads as TGCAGTGCTAGAGCTAGGGACGGCTACACCTTC. Amino acid sequence: CSARARDGYTF.

This clonotype came up a few times. The chain joins TRBV4-1 to TRBJ1-1; 11 nucleotides agree with TRBD1. The CDR3 has 18 residues. With V trimmed by 7 bases and J by 0 bases, 13 bases remained unmatched. Germline V gene sequence: CDR1 MGHRA, CDR2 YSYEKL. CDR3 DNA: TGCGCCAGCACGGCGCTACCGGGACAGGGGGTTATGAACACTGAAGCTTTCTTT. Amino acids: CASTALPGQGVMNTEAFF.

A few counts support this clonotype. This sequence joins TRBV11-3 and TRBJ2-3; TRBD2 matches at 8 bases. Germline CDR1 SGHNT, CDR2 YENEEA. This CDR3 spans 15 amino acids. Unmatched junction bases numbered 3, after V lost 4 bases and J lost 0 bases. This CDR3 reads CASSSSGSSTDTQYF. The CDR3, as DNA: TGTGCCAGCAGCTCTAGCGGGTCTAGCACAGATACGCAGTATTTT.

This clonotype has a handful of counts. The chain carries TRBV2 and TRBJ2-5; a possible D gene is TRBD2 (5 bases). This CDR3 region has 16 residues. From germline, CDR1 is SNHLY and CDR2 FYNNEI. Trimming pared 3 bases from V and 9 bases from J, leaving 23 bases between. This CDR3 reads CASSEALATPVGAQYF. The CDR3 DNA follows: TGTGCCAGCAGTGAGGCATTAGCGACCCCGGTAGGAGCCCAGTACTTC.

The chain joins TRBV5-1 to TRBJ2-3, with 7 bases lining up with TRBD1. V trimming: 4 bases; J trimming: 4 bases; junction bases outside the gene matches: 9. CDR1 is SGHRS, CDR2 YFSETQ, per germline. The CDR3 sequence is 15 residues long. This chain's CDR3 is CASSIIGTAPDTQYF. The CDR3 DNA follows: TGCGCCAGCAGCATCATCGGGACAGCCCCAGATACGCAGTATTTT.

The CDR3 DNA is TGTGCCAGCAGCCTAGCGGGAGTCATCGGCGGGCAGTACTTC. As protein: CASSLAGVIGGQYF. This chain joins TRBV6-5 and TRBJ2-7; 10 bases are shared with TRBD2. The CDR3 totals 14 residues. Germline CDR1 and CDR2: MNHEY and SVGAGI. V shed 6 bases, J shed 9 bases, and the junction held 11 bases outside the gene matches.

This clonotype was observed a few times. The chain recombines TRBV5-1 with TRBJ2-2; TRBD1 agrees at 11 bases. The ends lost 4 bases at V and 4 bases at J; junction bases unmatched: 6. The V gene's germline CDR1 is SGHRS and CDR2 YFSETQ. This CDR3 is built from 16 residues. The CDR3 DNA follows: TGCGCCAGCAGCCACCGGGACAGGGGGTCCACCGGGGAGCTGTTTTTT. Translated, it gives CASSHRDRGSTGELFF.

This clonotype was counted a few times. The chain joins TRBV4-3 to TRBJ1-1; D is ambiguous. The germline gives CDR1 LGHNA, CDR2 YSLEER. This CDR3 region has 15 residues. V lost 0 bases and J lost 1, with 9 bases in between. Here the CDR3 reads CASSQDPRRNTEAFF. The CDR3 DNA follows: TGCGCCAGCAGCCAAGACCCCAGGAGGAACACTGAAGCTTTCTTT.

The chain links TRBV3-1 to TRBJ2-2, with no clear D. The CDR3 runs to 16 residues. The V end was cut by 3 bases, the J end by 0 bases, with 11 bases between. Germline V CDR1 and CDR2: LGHDT, YNNKEL (reference sequence). CDR3 coding DNA: TGTGCCAGCAGCCACTCGCCCGGCCCGAACACCGGGGAGCTGTTTTTT. Translating it yields CASSHSPGPNTGELFF.

This clonotype came up a few times. The genes are TRBV6-4 and TRBJ2-1, with unresolved D. This CDR3 has 17 amino acids. With 10 bases removed from V and 4 bases from J, the gap between germline ends came to 26 bases. Germline CDR1 is MRHNA and CDR2 is SNTAGT. The CDR3 sequence: CATAQARLGSLYNEQFF. The CDR3 nucleotides are TGTGCCACCGCCCAGGCGAGGCTGGGAAGTCTATACAATGAGCAGTTCTTC.

This clonotype was counted between two and nine times. The chain recombines TRBV5-4 with TRBJ1-1; D uncertain. V was trimmed by 1 base and J by 0 bases, leaving 7 bases between them. Germline V gene lookup returns CDR1 SGHNT and CDR2 YYREEE (reference sequence). This CDR3 contains 14 residues. The CDR3 region is CASSLTSMNTEAFF. The CDR3 DNA is TGTGCCAGCAGCTTGACCTCTATGAACACTGAAGCTTTCTTT.

This clonotype has a handful of counts. This chain joins TRBV7-8 and TRBJ2-1; D might be TRBD1 (6 bases). V dropped 2 bases and J dropped 7 bases, with 15 bases sitting between them. The CDR3 is 15 amino acids. Germline lookup yields CDR1 SGHVS and CDR2 FQNEAQ. Written as DNA, the CDR3 is TGTGCCAGCAGCTTACCCTGGGGGCTAAGGAATGAGCAGTTCTTC. Encoded protein: CASSLPWGLRNEQFF.

This clonotype was recorded at least ten times. This chain uses TRBV12-3 or TRBV12-4 with TRBJ2-5; D uncertain. Trimming removed 3 bases at V and 5 bases at J, with 10 bases between. The CDR3 is 13 amino acids. CDR3 in amino acids: CASSLIRRETQYF. CDR3 sequence (DNA): TGTGCCAGCAGTTTGATTAGGCGCGAGACCCAGTACTTC.

Only a few counts were recorded for this clonotype. The rearrangement uses TRBV20-1 and TRBJ2-7; no firm D call. V was cut by 4 bases and J by 4 bases, with 8 bases left in between. This CDR3 has 11 residues. The germline CDR1 and CDR2 sequences are DFQATT and SNEGSKA (reference sequence). The CDR3 loop reads CSATLLYEQYF. The CDR3 DNA reads as TGCAGTGCTACACTCCTATACGAGCAGTACTTC.